The 10 T cell receptor beta chains presented below share a single source sample, sequenced in a study of blood T cell repertoires in COVID-19. Produced via immunoSEQ multiplex PCR; TCRdb's table is partial and in-frame only. This sample carries 110,000 or so clones, around 90% of them seen once, and the ten largest clones take about 4.8%. The specimen was peripheral blood. The receptors stem from a woman in her forties or fifties with acute or convalescent COVID-19.

This clone is a singleton in its sample. The rearrangement links TRBV5-1 to TRBJ1-1, with 8 bases matching TRBD1. CDR3 size: 14 residues. Germline CDR1 SGHRS, CDR2 YFSETQ. Trimming took 2 bases from V and 3 from J; bases not matched to a gene: 3. This CDR3 is CASSLATGDTEAFF. The CDR3 DNA is TGCGCCAGCAGCTTAGCGACAGGGGACACTGAAGCTTTCTTT.

This clone was counted a few times. V is TRBV4-2 and J is TRBJ2-5, with TRBD1 matching 10 bases. V lost 1 base, J lost 4 bases, and 6 bases stayed unmatched. The CDR3 contains 16 residues. Germline lookup yields CDR1 LGHNA and CDR2 YNFKEQ. Here the CDR3 DNA reads TGTGCCAGCAGCCAAGTTCTGACAGGGGGCACAGAGACCCAGTACTTC. Its protein is CASSQVLTGGTETQYF.

The V and J genes are TRBV21-1 and TRBJ2-3; the DNA was not used to check the table's D call, TRBD1. TRBV21-1 is a known pseudogene. The CDR3 extends over 16 amino acids. The CDR3 loop reads CASSKGNRGQTDTQYF. The CDR3 DNA reads TGTGCCAGCAGCAAAGGCAACAGGGGGCAAACAGATACGCAGTATTTT.

The rearrangement joins TRBV7-6 to TRBJ2-6; tentatively, D is TRBD1 (5 bases). V lost 7 bases, J lost 0 bases, and 19 bases lay in between. The CDR3 length is 18 residues. Germline V CDR1 and CDR2: SGHVS, FNYEAQ. CDR3 region: CASTPGRGIYSGANVLTF. The CDR3 bases are TGTGCCAGCACCCCGGGTAGGGGAATTTACTCTGGGGCCAACGTCCTGACTTTC.

This clone was observed once. The rearrangement joins TRBV28 to TRBJ1-2, with a tentative D call TRBD1 (6 bases). The CDR3 contains 17 residues. Germline CDR1 reads MDHEN; CDR2 reads SYDVKM. V lost 4 bases and J lost 8, with 26 bases in between. CDR3 DNA sequence: TGTGCCAGCAGTTCCCTCCCTCCGGGACAAAGTATGAAGGGCTACACCTTC. Translating gives CASSSLPPGQSMKGYTF.

This chain uses TRBV2 with TRBJ1-1, with 8 bases aligning to TRBD1. Germline V gene data show CDR1 as SNHLY and CDR2 as FYNNEI. V trimming: 6 bases; J trimming: 6 bases; junction bases outside the gene matches: 6. The CDR3 spans 13 residues. The CDR3 coding sequence is TGTGCCAGCAGCGGGACAGGAGGACCTGAAGCTTTCTTT. The encoded protein is CASSGTGGPEAFF.

The chain links TRBV5-6 to TRBJ1-5; 7 positions match TRBD1. Germline V gives CDR1 SGHDT, CDR2 YYEEEE. This CDR3 has 14 residues. V lost 4 bases and J lost 4; bases outside the gene matches: 5. The CDR3 region is CASSQYRGNQPQHF. Here the CDR3 DNA reads TGTGCCAGCAGCCAATACAGGGGAAATCAGCCCCAGCATTTT. Based on the CDR3 plus reference TRBV5-6 and TRBJ1-5, the full variable domain is DAGVTQSPTHLIKTRGQQVTLRCSPKSGHDTVSWYQQALGQGPQFIFQYYEEEERQRGNFPDRFSGHQFPNYSSELNVNALLLGDSALYLCASSQYRGNQPQHFGDGTRLSIL.

The chain employs TRBV28 and TRBJ2-5; TRBD1 matches 9 bases. Germline assignment: CDR1 MDHEN and CDR2 SYDVKM. The CDR3 consists of 18 residues. V lost 4 bases to trimming and J lost 4 bases; unmatched junction nucleotides: 16. CDR3 sequence: CASSSYTKTGGEGETQYF. The DNA for the CDR3 is TGTGCCAGCAGTTCCTATACTAAAACAGGGGGCGAGGGAGAGACCCAGTACTTC.

The V gene is TRBV9, the J gene TRBJ1-2; D might be TRBD1 (6 bases). The V and J ends lost 3 bases and 6 bases respectively, with 6 bases between them. This CDR3 is built from 11 residues. Germline loops: CDR1 SGDLS, CDR2 YYNGEE. This CDR3 is CASSGDNGYTF. The CDR3 DNA is TGTGCCAGCAGCGGGGACAATGGCTACACCTTC. The variable domain in full, completed from reference TRBV9 and TRBJ1-2, reads DSGVTQTPKHLITATGQRVTLRCSPRSGDLSVYWYQQSLDQGLQFLIQYYNGEERAKGNILERFSAQQFPDLHSELNLSSLELGDSALYFCASSGDNGYTFGSGTRLTVV.

The chain employs TRBV12-3 or TRBV12-4 and TRBJ2-7; D is undetermined. The CDR3 is 11 amino acids. Trimming stripped 3 bases from V and 6 bases from J, with 6 bases between. The CDR3 DNA is TGTGCCAGCAGTTTGACGGGCGAGCAGTACTTC. As protein: CASSLTGEQYF.